Listed below are T cell receptor beta chains from one sample, sequenced in a study of T cells in narcolepsy. The method was immunoSEQ multiplex PCR; TCRdb's version includes in-frame clones alone and lacks a portion of them. Here the sample spans 25,000 to 35,000 clones, approximately 86% being singletons. The sequencing sample was made of CD45RA- memory CD4+ T cells from PBMCs. These receptors were taken from a human donor with narcolepsy. Each CDR3 is given with its conserved first and last residue. D genes are given only for firm matches. The listing skips clone size in some rows; elsewhere it reads once, few, many or a size class.

d_gene: NA
len: 14
v_gene: TRBV6-1
j_gene: TRBJ1-5
abundance: NA
CDR3aa: CASSAQGGNQPQHF
CDR3nt: TGTGCCAGCAGTGCCCAGGGCGGCAATCAGCCCCAGCATTTT

d_gene: NA
len: 16
v_gene: TRBV7-5
j_gene: TRBJ1-3
abundance: few
CDR3aa: CVRSQPPGQGGNTIYF
CDR3nt: TGTGTCAGAAGCCAACCCCCGGGACAGGGAGGAAACACCATATATTTT

d_gene: TRBD1
len: 12
v_gene: TRBV10-3
j_gene: TRBJ1-5
abundance: NA
CDR3aa: CATTGGDQPQHF
CDR3nt: TGTGCCACTACAGGGGGCGATCAGCCCCAGCATTTT

d_gene: TRBD2
len: 18
v_gene: TRBV28
j_gene: TRBJ2-6
abundance: NA
CDR3aa: CASSLFWRGGSGANVLTF
CDR3nt: TGTGCCAGCAGTTTATTCTGGCGGGGGGGCTCTGGGGCCAACGTCCTGACTTTC

d_gene: TRBD2
len: 14
v_gene: TRBV7-9
j_gene: TRBJ2-3
abundance: NA
CDR3aa: CASSLVTGGDTQYF
CDR3nt: TGTGCCAGCAGCTTAGTGACGGGAGGAGATACGCAGTATTTT

d_gene: NA
len: 15
v_gene: TRBV5-1
j_gene: TRBJ2-3
abundance: NA
CDR3aa: CASSPQGPSTDTQYF
CDR3nt: TGCGCCAGCAGCCCGCAGGGTCCTAGCACAGATACGCAGTATTTT

d_gene: TRBD2
len: 17
v_gene: TRBV19
j_gene: TRBJ2-1
abundance: NA
CDR3aa: CASSSGGAGRSYNEQFF
CDR3nt: TGTGCCAGTAGTAGCGGGGGGGCCGGTCGGTCCTACAATGAGCAGTTCTTC

d_gene: TRBD2
len: 18
v_gene: TRBV4-2
j_gene: TRBJ2-7
abundance: NA
CDR3aa: CASSARQSERGVSYEQYF
CDR3nt: TGTGCCAGCAGCGCACGCCAAAGCGAGCGGGGGGTCTCCTACGAGCAGTACTTC

d_gene: TRBD1
len: 13
v_gene: TRBV7-2
j_gene: TRBJ1-2
abundance: NA
CDR3aa: CASSLRQGGGYTF
CDR3nt: TGTGCCAGCAGCTTAAGACAGGGTGGAGGCTACACCTTC

d_gene: NA
len: 16
v_gene: TRBV14
j_gene: TRBJ2-3
abundance: NA
CDR3aa: CASSQDRGGRTDTQYF
CDR3nt: TGTGCCAGCAGCCAAGATCGCGGGGGCCGCACAGATACGCAGTATTTT

d_gene: NA
len: 15
v_gene: TRBV14
j_gene: TRBJ1-1
abundance: few
CDR3aa: CASSQGRNGWATTFF
CDR3nt: TGTGCCAGCAGCCAAGGGAGAAACGGGTGGGCTACAACTTTCTTT

d_gene: NA
len: 16
v_gene: TRBV28
j_gene: TRBJ2-4
abundance: NA
CDR3aa: CASSSHPGPAKNIQYF
CDR3nt: TGTGCCAGCAGTTCTCATCCGGGGCCAGCCAAAAACATTCAGTACTTC

d_gene: TRBD2
len: 17
v_gene: TRBV5-1
j_gene: TRBJ2-3
abundance: few
CDR3aa: CASTSGRTSGGSDTQYF
CDR3nt: TGCGCCAGCACATCTGGCAGGACTAGCGGGGGCTCAGATACGCAGTATTTT

d_gene: TRBD2
len: 16
v_gene: TRBV4-1
j_gene: TRBJ2-5
abundance: NA
CDR3aa: CASSQSAGARVETQYF
CDR3nt: TGCGCCAGCAGCCAATCAGCGGGGGCGAGGGTGGAGACCCAGTACTTC

d_gene: TRBD2
len: 15
v_gene: TRBV10-3
j_gene: TRBJ2-1
abundance: NA
CDR3aa: CAIRPSGGPRGEQFF
CDR3nt: TGTGCCATCAGGCCTAGCGGGGGGCCTCGCGGGGAGCAGTTCTTC

d_gene: TRBD2
len: 15
v_gene: TRBV5-1
j_gene: TRBJ2-4
abundance: NA
CDR3aa: CASSLEGTTKNIQYF
CDR3nt: TGCGCCAGCAGCTTGGAGGGGACTACCAAAAACATTCAGTACTTC

d_gene: NA
len: 13
v_gene: TRBV29-1
j_gene: TRBJ1-6
abundance: NA
CDR3aa: CSVGDGTNSPLHF
CDR3nt: TGCAGCGTTGGGGACGGTACTAATTCACCCCTCCACTTT

d_gene: NA
len: 14
v_gene: TRBV2
j_gene: TRBJ1-4
abundance: NA
CDR3aa: CASSLWGSNEKLFF
CDR3nt: TGTGCCAGCAGTCTTTGGGGGTCTAATGAAAAACTGTTTTTT

d_gene: TRBD1
len: 14
v_gene: TRBV27
j_gene: TRBJ1-6
abundance: NA
CDR3aa: CASSLEGAGSPLHF
CDR3nt: TGTGCCAGCAGTTTAGAGGGGGCCGGATCACCCCTCCACTTT

d_gene: NA
len: 16
v_gene: TRBV4-1
j_gene: TRBJ1-6
abundance: NA
CDR3aa: CASSRTNAVGNSPLHF
CDR3nt: TGCGCCAGCAGCCGAACTAACGCGGTAGGGAATTCACCCCTCCACTTT

d_gene: NA
len: 12
v_gene: TRBV7-9
j_gene: TRBJ2-2
abundance: NA
CDR3aa: CALHLAFGELFF
CDR3nt: TGTGCCCTACACTTAGCGTTCGGGGAGCTGTTTTTT

d_gene: NA
len: 15
v_gene: TRBV19
j_gene: TRBJ2-6
abundance: NA
CDR3aa: CASSMPHSGANVLTF
CDR3nt: TGTGCCAGTAGTATGCCCCACTCTGGGGCCAACGTCCTGACTTTC

d_gene: NA
len: 15
v_gene: TRBV5-1
j_gene: TRBJ1-4
abundance: NA
CDR3aa: CASSLTTETNEKLFF
CDR3nt: TGCGCCAGCAGCTTAACTACAGAAACTAATGAAAAACTGTTTTTT

d_gene: NA
len: 13
v_gene: TRBV15
j_gene: TRBJ1-5
abundance: NA
CDR3aa: CATSRGVGQPQHF
CDR3nt: TGTGCCACCAGCAGAGGTGTGGGGCAGCCCCAGCATTTT

d_gene: NA
len: 14
v_gene: TRBV18
j_gene: TRBJ2-2
abundance: once
CDR3aa: CASSLLSDTGELFF
CDR3nt: TGTGCCAGCTCACTGCTTTCAGACACCGGGGAGCTGTTTTTT

d_gene: TRBD1
len: 16
v_gene: TRBV10-3
j_gene: TRBJ2-1
abundance: NA
CDR3aa: CAISEWTGGADNEQFF
CDR3nt: TGTGCCATCAGTGAGTGGACAGGGGGCGCAGACAATGAGCAGTTCTTC

d_gene: NA
len: 17
v_gene: TRBV27
j_gene: TRBJ1-1
abundance: NA
CDR3aa: CASSLSGGWSGNTEAFF
CDR3nt: TGTGCCAGCAGTTTATCAGGGGGGTGGAGCGGGAACACTGAAGCTTTCTTT

d_gene: TRBD1
len: 17
v_gene: TRBV5-1
j_gene: TRBJ1-2
abundance: NA
CDR3aa: CASSAGDRGNLNYGYTF
CDR3nt: TGCGCCAGCAGCGCGGGGGACAGGGGAAACCTAAACTATGGCTACACCTTC

d_gene: NA
len: 16
v_gene: TRBV6-5
j_gene: TRBJ2-6
abundance: NA
CDR3aa: CASSYHSAYGANVLTF
CDR3nt: TGTGCCAGCAGCTACCACTCGGCATATGGGGCCAACGTCCTGACTTTC

d_gene: NA
len: 17
v_gene: TRBV5-1
j_gene: TRBJ2-5
abundance: NA
CDR3aa: CASSLEPRTFSPETQYF
CDR3nt: TGCGCCAGCAGCTTGGAACCGCGGACCTTCTCACCGGAGACCCAGTACTTC

d_gene: NA
len: 15
v_gene: TRBV5-5
j_gene: TRBJ1-3
abundance: NA
CDR3aa: CASSLGPPSGNTIYF
CDR3nt: TGTGCCAGCAGCTTGGGTCCCCCCTCTGGAAACACCATATATTTT

d_gene: NA
len: 15
v_gene: TRBV4-2
j_gene: TRBJ2-5
abundance: NA
CDR3aa: CASSQDGDTQETQYF
CDR3nt: TGTGCCAGCAGCCAAGATGGGGACACCCAAGAGACCCAGTACTTC

d_gene: TRBD2
len: 16
v_gene: TRBV6-5
j_gene: TRBJ2-3
abundance: NA
CDR3aa: CASSYLAGGPRDTQYF
CDR3nt: TGTGCCAGCAGTTACCTAGCGGGGGGGCCGAGAGATACGCAGTATTTT

d_gene: NA
len: 13
v_gene: TRBV2
j_gene: TRBJ1-1
abundance: NA
CDR3aa: CASRGGRNTEAFF
CDR3nt: TGTGCCAGCAGGGGGGGGCGGAACACTGAAGCTTTCTTT

d_gene: TRBD2
len: 11
v_gene: TRBV20-1
j_gene: TRBJ2-3
abundance: once
CDR3aa: CSAGSGGTQYF
CDR3nt: TGCAGTGCGGGTAGCGGGGGTACGCAGTATTTT

d_gene: TRBD1
len: 15
v_gene: TRBV28
j_gene: TRBJ2-1
abundance: NA
CDR3aa: CASSLFRGLYNEQFF
CDR3nt: TGTGCCAGCAGTTTATTCAGGGGGCTCTACAATGAGCAGTTCTTC